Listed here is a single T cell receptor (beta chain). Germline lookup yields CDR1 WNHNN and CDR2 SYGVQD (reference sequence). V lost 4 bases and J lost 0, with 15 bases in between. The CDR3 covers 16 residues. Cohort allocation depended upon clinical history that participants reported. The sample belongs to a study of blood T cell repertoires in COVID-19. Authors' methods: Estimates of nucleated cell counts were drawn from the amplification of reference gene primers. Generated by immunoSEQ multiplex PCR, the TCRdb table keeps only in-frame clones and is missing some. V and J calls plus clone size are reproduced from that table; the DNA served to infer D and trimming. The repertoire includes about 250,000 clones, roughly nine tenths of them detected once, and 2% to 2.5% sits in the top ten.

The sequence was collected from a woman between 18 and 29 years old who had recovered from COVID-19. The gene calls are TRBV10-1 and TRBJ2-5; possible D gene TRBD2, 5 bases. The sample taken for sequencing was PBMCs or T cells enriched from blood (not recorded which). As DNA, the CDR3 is TGCGCCAGCAGTGCCGGTATAGCGATGTACCAAGAGACCCAGTACTTC. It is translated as CASSAGIAMYQETQYF.